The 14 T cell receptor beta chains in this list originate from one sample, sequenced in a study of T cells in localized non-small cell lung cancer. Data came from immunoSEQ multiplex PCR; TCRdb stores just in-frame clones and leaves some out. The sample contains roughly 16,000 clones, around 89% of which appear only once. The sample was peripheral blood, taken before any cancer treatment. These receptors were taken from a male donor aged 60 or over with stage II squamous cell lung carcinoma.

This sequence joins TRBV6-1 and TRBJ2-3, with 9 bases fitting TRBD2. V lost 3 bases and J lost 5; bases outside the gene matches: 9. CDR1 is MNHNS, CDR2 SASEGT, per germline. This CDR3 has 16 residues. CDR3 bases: TGTGCCAGCAGTGATCTAGCGGGAACGGAAGGAGATACGCAGTATTTT. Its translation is CASSDLAGTEGDTQYF.

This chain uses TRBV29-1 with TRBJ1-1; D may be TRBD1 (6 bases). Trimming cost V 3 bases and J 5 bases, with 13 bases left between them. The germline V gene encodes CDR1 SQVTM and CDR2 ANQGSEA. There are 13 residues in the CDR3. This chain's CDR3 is CSVEGGGWTEAFF. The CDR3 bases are TGCAGCGTTGAGGGGGGCGGGTGGACTGAAGCTTTCTTT.

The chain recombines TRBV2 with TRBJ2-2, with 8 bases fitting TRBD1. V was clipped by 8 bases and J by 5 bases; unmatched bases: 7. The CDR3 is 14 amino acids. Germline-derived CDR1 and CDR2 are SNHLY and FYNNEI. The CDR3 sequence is CASGGQGLTGELFF. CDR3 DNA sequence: TGTGCCAGCGGAGGACAGGGTTTAACCGGGGAGCTGTTTTTT.

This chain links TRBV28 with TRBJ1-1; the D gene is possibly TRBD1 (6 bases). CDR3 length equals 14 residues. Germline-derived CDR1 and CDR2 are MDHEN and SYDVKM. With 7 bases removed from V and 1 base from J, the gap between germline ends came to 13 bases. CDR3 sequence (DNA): TGTGCCAGCAAGGGGGGCCCCACGAACACTGAAGCTTTCTTT. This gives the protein CASKGGPTNTEAFF. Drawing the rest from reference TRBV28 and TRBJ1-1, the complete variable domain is DVKVTQSSRYLVKRTGEKVFLECVQDMDHENMFWYRQDPGLGLRLIYFSYDVKMKEKGDIPEGYSVSREKKERFSLILESASTNQTSMYLCASKGGPTNTEAFFGQGTRLTVV.

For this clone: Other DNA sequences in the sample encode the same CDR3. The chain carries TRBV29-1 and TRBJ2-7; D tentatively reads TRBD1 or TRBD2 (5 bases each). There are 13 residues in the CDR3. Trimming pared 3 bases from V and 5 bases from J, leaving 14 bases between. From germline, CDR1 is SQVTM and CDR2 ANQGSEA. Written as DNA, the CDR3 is TGCAGCGTTGAGATGAGGGCAGGGAACGAGCAGTACTTC. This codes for CSVEMRAGNEQYF.

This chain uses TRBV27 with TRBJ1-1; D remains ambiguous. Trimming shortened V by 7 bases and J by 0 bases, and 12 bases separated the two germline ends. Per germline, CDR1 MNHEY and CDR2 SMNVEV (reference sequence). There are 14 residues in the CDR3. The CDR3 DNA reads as TGTGCCAGCACCCAACATAGCATGAACACTGAAGCTTTCTTT. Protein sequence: CASTQHSMNTEAFF.

Written as DNA, the CDR3 is TGCGCCAGCAGCTCCCTCGGAAGAGTAGCAGACCAAGAGACCCAGTACTTC. Protein sequence: CASSSLGRVADQETQYF. The chain recombines TRBV5-1 with TRBJ2-5; D ambiguous. Trimming cost V 3 bases and J 0 bases, with 18 bases left between them. Germline V CDR1 and CDR2: SGHRS, YFSETQ. The CDR3 has 17 residues.

DNA for the CDR3: TGCGCCAGCAGCGTGTCCGAGCGCCGGGCTGGGGGCGAGCAGTACTTC. This codes for CASSVSERRAGGEQYF. The chain is built from TRBV5-1 and TRBJ2-7, with D perhaps matching TRBD1 or TRBD2 (5 bases each). Germline CDR1 SGHRS, CDR2 YFSETQ. The V end was cut by 4 bases, the J end by 6 bases, with 23 bases between. The length of the CDR3 is 16 residues.

The CDR3 coding sequence is TGTGCCAGTAGTATAGATCCGGGAGCTTTAGTCTACGAGCAGTACTTC. This sequence encodes CASSIDPGALVYEQYF. The rearrangement links TRBV19 to TRBJ2-7; the D gene is possibly TRBD2 (6 bases). The CDR3 is 16 amino acids. Trimming shortened V by 0 bases and J by 3 bases, and 15 bases separated the two germline ends. The V gene's germline CDR1 is LNHDA and CDR2 SQIVND (reference sequence). Using reference TRBV19 and TRBJ2-7 for the parts outside the CDR3, the full variable domain is DGGITQSPKYLFRKEGQNVTLSCEQNLNHDAMYWYRQDPGQGLRLIYYSQIVNDFQKGDIAEGYSVSREKKESFPLTVTSAQKNPTAFYLCASSIDPGALVYEQYFGPGTRLTVT.

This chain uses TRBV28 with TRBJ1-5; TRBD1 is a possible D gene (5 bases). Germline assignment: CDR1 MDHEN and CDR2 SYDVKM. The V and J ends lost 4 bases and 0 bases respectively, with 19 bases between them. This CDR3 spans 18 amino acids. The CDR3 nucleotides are TGTGCCAGCAGTTCCCCCGGCGGGGACTCAAGTAGCAATCAGCCCCAGCATTTT. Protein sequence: CASSSPGGDSSSNQPQHF.

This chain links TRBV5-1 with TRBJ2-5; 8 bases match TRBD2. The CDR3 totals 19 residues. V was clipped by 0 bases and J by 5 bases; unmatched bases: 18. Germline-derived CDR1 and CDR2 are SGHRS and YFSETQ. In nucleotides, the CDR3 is TGCGCCAGCAGCTTGGAACCCCAGGGCCCCGGTAGCGGGAAGGAGACCCAGTACTTC. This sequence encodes CASSLEPQGPGSGKETQYF.

The CDR3 nucleotides read TGTGCCAGCAGTTTGGCAGGACAGCCGTTAGTTAACTATGGCTACACCTTC. It is translated as CASSLAGQPLVNYGYTF. V gene TRBV27 combines with J gene TRBJ1-2; D is perhaps TRBD1 (6 bases). The CDR3 extends over 17 amino acids. The germline V gene has CDR1 MNHEY and CDR2 SMNVEV (reference sequence). V gave up 3 bases and J gave up 1 base, with 18 bases separating them.

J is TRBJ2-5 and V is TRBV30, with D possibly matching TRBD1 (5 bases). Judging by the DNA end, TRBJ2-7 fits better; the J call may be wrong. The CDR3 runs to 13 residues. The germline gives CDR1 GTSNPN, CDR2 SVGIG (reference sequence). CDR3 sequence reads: CAWSTQGWAEQYF. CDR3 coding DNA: TGTGCCTGGAGTACGCAGGGTTGGGCCGAGCAGTACTTC.

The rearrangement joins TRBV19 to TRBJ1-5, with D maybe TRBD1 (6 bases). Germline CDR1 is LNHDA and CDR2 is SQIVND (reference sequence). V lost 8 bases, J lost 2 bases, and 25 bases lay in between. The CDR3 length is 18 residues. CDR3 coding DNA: TGTGCCAGTGTCGACTTAGCGGGGGGCAAGGGCGGCAATCAGCCCCAGCATTTT. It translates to CASVDLAGGKGGNQPQHF.